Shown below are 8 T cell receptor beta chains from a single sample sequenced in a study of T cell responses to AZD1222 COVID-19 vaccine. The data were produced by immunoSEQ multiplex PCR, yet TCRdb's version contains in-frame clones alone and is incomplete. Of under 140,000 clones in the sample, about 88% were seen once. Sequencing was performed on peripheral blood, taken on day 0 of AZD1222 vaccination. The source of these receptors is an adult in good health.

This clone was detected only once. CDR3 amino acids: CASSTSGALGNEQFF. The CDR3 region has the DNA TGCGCCAGCAGCACGAGTGGGGCCCTCGGCAATGAGCAGTTCTTC. The chain is built from TRBV5-1 and TRBJ2-1, with a weak D call TRBD1 (5 bases). CDR3 length: 15 residues. V lost 4 bases, J lost 6 bases, and 17 bases lay in between. Germline CDR1 reads SGHRS; CDR2 reads YFSETQ.

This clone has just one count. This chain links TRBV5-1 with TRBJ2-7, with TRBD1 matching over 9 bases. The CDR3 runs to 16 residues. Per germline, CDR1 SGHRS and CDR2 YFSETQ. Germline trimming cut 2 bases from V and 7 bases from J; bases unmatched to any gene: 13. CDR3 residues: CASSFDPGQGFMEQYF. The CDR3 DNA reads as TGCGCCAGCAGCTTCGACCCGGGACAGGGCTTCATGGAGCAGTACTTC.

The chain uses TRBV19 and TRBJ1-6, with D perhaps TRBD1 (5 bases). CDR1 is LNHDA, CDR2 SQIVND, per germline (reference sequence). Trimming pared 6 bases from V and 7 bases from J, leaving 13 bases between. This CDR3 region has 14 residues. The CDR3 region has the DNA TGTGCCAGTAGGGAGAAGACAGCGAATTCACCCCTCCACTTT. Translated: CASREKTANSPLHF. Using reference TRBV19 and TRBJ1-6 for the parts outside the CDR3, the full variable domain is DGGITQSPKYLFRKEGQNVTLSCEQNLNHDAMYWYRQDPGQGLRLIYYSQIVNDFQKGDIAEGYSVSREKKESFPLTVTSAQKNPTAFYLCASREKTANSPLHFGNGTRLTVT.

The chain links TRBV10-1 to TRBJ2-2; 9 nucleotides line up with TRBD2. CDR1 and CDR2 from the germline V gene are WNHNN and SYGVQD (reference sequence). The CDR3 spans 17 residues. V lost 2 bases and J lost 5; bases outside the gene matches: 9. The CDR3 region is CASSEPIAGERTGELFF. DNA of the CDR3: TGCGCCAGCAGTGAGCCCATAGCGGGAGAGCGGACCGGGGAGCTGTTTTTT.

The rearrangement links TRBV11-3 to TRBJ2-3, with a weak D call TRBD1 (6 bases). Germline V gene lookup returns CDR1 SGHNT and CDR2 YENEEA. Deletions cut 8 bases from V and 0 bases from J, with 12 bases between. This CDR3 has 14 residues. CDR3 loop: CASGQGRSTDTQYF. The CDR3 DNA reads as TGTGCCAGCGGCCAGGGGCGTAGCACAGATACGCAGTATTTT.

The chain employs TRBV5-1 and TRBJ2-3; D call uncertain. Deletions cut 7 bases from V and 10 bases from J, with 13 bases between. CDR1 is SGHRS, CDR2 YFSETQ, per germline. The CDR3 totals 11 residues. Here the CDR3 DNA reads TGCGCCAGCTCCGGGCTTGGCGCGCAGTATTTT. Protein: CASSGLGAQYF.

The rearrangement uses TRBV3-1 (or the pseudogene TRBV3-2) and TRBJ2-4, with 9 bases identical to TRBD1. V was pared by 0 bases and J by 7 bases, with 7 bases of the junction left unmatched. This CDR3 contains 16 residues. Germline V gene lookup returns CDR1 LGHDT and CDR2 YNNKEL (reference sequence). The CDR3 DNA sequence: TGTGCCAGCAGCCAAGAGGGGACAGGGATTAGCAACATTCAGTACTTC. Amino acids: CASSQEGTGISNIQYF.

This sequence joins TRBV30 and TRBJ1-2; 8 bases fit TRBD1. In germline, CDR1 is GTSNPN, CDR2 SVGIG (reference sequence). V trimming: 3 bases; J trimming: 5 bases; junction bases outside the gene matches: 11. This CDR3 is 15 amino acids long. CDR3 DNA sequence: TGTGCCTGGAGCATATCCGGGACAGGAGGATATGGCTACACCTTC. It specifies CAWSISGTGGYGYTF.